These 22 T cell receptor beta chains came from one sample sequenced in a study of blood T cell repertoires in COVID-19. Sequencing used immunoSEQ multiplex PCR; TCRdb keeps in-frame clones, though not all of them. In the table there are about 300,000 clones, 85% of which are singletons. Material: PBMCs or T cells enriched from blood (not recorded which). Receptor source: a woman in her twenties or thirties who had been exposed to COVID-19.

The chain combines TRBV28 with TRBJ1-3; no clear D. V shed 3 bases and J shed 4 bases, with 13 bases lying between them. Germline CDR1 and CDR2: MDHEN and SYDVKM. The CDR3 covers 15 residues. Here the CDR3 reads CASSFSSGVGNTIYF. The CDR3 DNA is TGTGCCAGCAGTTTTTCATCCGGGGTAGGAAACACCATATATTTT.

The chain joins TRBV2 to TRBJ1-5; a weak D match, TRBD1 (5 bases). The length of the CDR3 is 15 residues. Trimming pared 5 bases from V and 5 bases from J, leaving 16 bases between. Looked up from germline, CDR1 is SNHLY and CDR2 is FYNNEI. CDR3 coding DNA: TGTGCCAGCAGTTTCCGCATACTGACAGATCAGCCCCAGCATTTT. This sequence encodes CASSFRILTDQPQHF. The full variable domain, in which reference TRBV2 and TRBJ1-5 provide the parts outside the CDR3, is EPEVTQTPSHQVTQMGQEVILRCVPISNHLYFYWYRQILGQKVEFLVSFYNNEISEKSEIFDDQFSVERPDGSNFTLKIRSTKLEDSAMYFCASSFRILTDQPQHFGDGTRLSIL.

The chain joins TRBV11-3 to TRBJ1-2, with D possibly TRBD1 on 6 matching bases. The CDR3 sequence is 12 residues long. Germline CDR1 SGHNT, CDR2 YENEEA. V lost 2 bases to trimming and J lost 5 bases, with 6 bases between them. The CDR3 nucleotides read TGTGCCAGCAGCTTAAGGGGGTATGGCTACACCTTC. This sequence encodes CASSLRGYGYTF. The complete variable domain, with remaining parts taken from reference TRBV11-3 and TRBJ1-2, reads EAGVVQSPRYKIIEKKQPVAFWCNPISGHNTLYWYLQNLGQGPELLIRYENEEAVDDSQLPKDRFSAERLKGVDSTLKIQPAELGDSAVYLCASSLRGYGYTFGSGTRLTVV.

The V call is TRBV7-2, the J call TRBJ1-2, with D perhaps matching TRBD1 (6 bases). The germline V and J ends were trimmed by 3 bases and 5 bases, with 10 bases remaining between them. In germline, CDR1 is SGHTA, CDR2 FQGNSA. CDR3 length: 13 amino acids. CDR3 sequence reads: CASSLYRDYGYTF. CDR3 bases: TGTGCCAGCAGCTTGTACAGGGATTATGGCTACACCTTC.

The genes are TRBV12-5 and TRBJ1-1; D possibly corresponds to TRBD1 (5 bases). Germline lookup yields CDR1 LGHNT and CDR2 FRNRAP. V was trimmed by 2 bases and J by 5 bases, leaving 12 bases between them. The CDR3 extends over 14 amino acids. The CDR3 DNA reads TGTGCTAGTGGTTTGCCTGGGGGAGGGACTGAAGCTTTCTTT. This sequence encodes CASGLPGGGTEAFF.

The V gene is TRBV2, the J gene TRBJ2-2; the match to TRBD1 covers 8 bases. CDR1 is SNHLY, CDR2 FYNNEI, per germline. V shed 7 bases, J shed 5 bases, and the junction held 6 bases outside the gene matches. The CDR3 consists of 14 residues. The CDR3 sequence: CASNDRGTTGELFF. DNA of the CDR3: TGTGCCAGCAATGACAGGGGAACAACCGGGGAGCTGTTTTTT.

This chain joins TRBV30 and TRBJ1-1, with D tentatively TRBD1 (5 bases). CDR3 length: 12 residues. Germline assignment: CDR1 GTSNPN and CDR2 SVGIG (reference sequence). V lost 8 bases and J lost 3, with 13 bases in between. The CDR3 nucleotides read TGTGCCGTAAGGGGTTTGGACACTGAAGCTTTCTTT. It codes for CAVRGLDTEAFF.

The chain recombines TRBV4-3 with TRBJ2-5; tentative D call: TRBD1 (7 bases). This CDR3 region has 13 residues. Trimming left V 1 base short and J 7 bases short, with 10 bases between. Looked up from germline, CDR1 is LGHNA and CDR2 is YSLEER. CDR3 in amino acids: CASSQAQGGTQYF. CDR3 DNA sequence: TGCGCCAGCAGCCAAGCGCAGGGGGGGACCCAGTACTTC.

This sequence joins TRBV9 and TRBJ2-5; 8 bases match TRBD2. V lost 6 bases, J lost 2 bases, and 9 bases stayed unmatched. Per germline, CDR1 SGDLS and CDR2 YYNGEE. There are 15 residues in the CDR3. DNA for the CDR3: TGTGCCAGCACCTTAGCGGGATCAGATCAAGAGACCCAGTACTTC. Residues: CASTLAGSDQETQYF.

This chain connects TRBV3-1 (or the pseudogene TRBV3-2) to TRBJ2-5, with a possible D match to TRBD2 (5 bases). The germline V gene has CDR1 LGHDT and CDR2 YNNKEL (reference sequence). This CDR3 has 12 residues. Trimming removed 4 bases at V and 3 bases at J, with 6 bases between. CDR3: CASSPEEETQYF. The CDR3, as DNA: TGTGCCAGCAGCCCGGAGGAAGAGACCCAGTACTTC.

The rearrangement links TRBV10-2 to TRBJ2-3, with 9 bases fitting TRBD2. The germline V gene has CDR1 WSHSY and CDR2 SAAADI. Unmatched junction bases numbered 9, after V lost 6 bases and J lost 5 bases. CDR3 length equals 15 residues. The CDR3: CASRLGGGARDTQYF. The CDR3 DNA reads as TGCGCCAGCAGGCTCGGCGGGGGGGCCAGAGATACGCAGTATTTT.

This sequence joins TRBV19 and TRBJ1-2; D not certain. CDR1 LNHDA and CDR2 SQIVND come from the germline V gene (reference sequence). This CDR3 has 12 residues. V lost 3 bases to trimming and J lost 8 bases, with 10 bases between them. The CDR3 nucleotides are TGTGCCAGTAGTATTCAGATGGAGGGCTACACCTTC. Amino acid sequence: CASSIQMEGYTF.

Here the CDR3 reads CASSERDRSGNEQFF. The CDR3 nucleotides read TGTGCCAGCAGCGAACGGGACAGATCCGGCAATGAGCAGTTCTTC. V and J are TRBV7-6 and TRBJ2-1; TRBD1 matches at 7 bases. Trimming removed 5 bases from V and 6 bases from J; junction bases left unmatched: 10. The CDR3 is 15 residues long. Germline loops: CDR1 SGHVS, CDR2 FNYEAQ.

This sequence joins TRBV7-2 and TRBJ1-6, with 7 positions matching TRBD1. The V gene end was trimmed by 5 bases and the J gene end by 7 bases; junction bases not matched to a gene: 8. This CDR3 comprises 15 residues. Germline V lookup: CDR1 SGHTA, CDR2 FQGNSA. The CDR3 region is CASSTLTGLNSPLHF. The CDR3, as DNA: TGTGCCAGCAGCACCCTGACAGGGCTAAATTCACCCCTCCACTTT. Using reference TRBV7-2 and TRBJ1-6 for the parts outside the CDR3, the full variable domain is GAGVSQSPSNKVTEKGKDVELRCDPISGHTALYWYRQSLGQGLEFLIYFQGNSAPDKSGLPSDRFSAERTGGSVSTLTIQRTQQEDSAVYLCASSTLTGLNSPLHFGNGTRLTVT.

The rearrangement links TRBV5-1 to TRBJ2-5; TRBD1 aligns across 8 bases. V was pared by 5 bases and J by 9 bases, with 12 bases of the junction left unmatched. This CDR3 has 14 residues. CDR1 is SGHRS, CDR2 YFSETQ, per germline. CDR3 bases: TGCGCCAGCAGGGACATGAGGCAACAGGGGGCCCAGTACTTC. It codes for CASRDMRQQGAQYF.

The rearrangement uses TRBV5-1 and TRBJ1-1; D call uncertain. From germline, CDR1 is SGHRS and CDR2 YFSETQ. The V gene lost 2 bases and the J gene lost 4 bases, with 12 bases spanning the gap. The CDR3 runs to 14 residues. Written as DNA, the CDR3 is TGCGCCAGCAGCTTCATTGTAGAAAGCACTGAAGCTTTCTTT. Its translation: CASSFIVESTEAFF.

The chain uses TRBV9 and TRBJ1-5; tentatively, D is TRBD1 (6 bases). The germline gives CDR1 SGDLS, CDR2 YYNGEE. The ends were cut back, 4 bases at V and 4 bases at J, with 15 bases in the middle. This CDR3 comprises 15 residues. The CDR3 DNA sequence: TGTGCCAGCAGCCCCAGGGAGACAGGTAATCAGCCCCAGCATTTT. Amino acid sequence: CASSPRETGNQPQHF.

This clone was observed a single time. The chain employs TRBV5-1 and TRBJ1-2; 7 bases fit TRBD1. Per the germline V gene, CDR1 is SGHRS and CDR2 is YFSETQ. CDR3 length: 15 amino acids. V lost 4 bases, J lost 4 bases, and 10 bases stayed unmatched. The DNA of the CDR3 is TGCGCCAGCAGCCCCCGACAGGGTGGTATCTATGGCTACACCTTC. Its protein product is CASSPRQGGIYGYTF.

The chain carries TRBV4-3 and TRBJ1-4, with D unresolved. The V end lost 4 bases, the J end lost 0 bases, and 12 bases lay between the germline ends. The CDR3 loop spans 16 amino acids. CDR1 is LGHNA, CDR2 YSLEER, per germline. As DNA, the CDR3 is TGCGCCAGCAGCCGGGAGACATATCCAACTAATGAAAAACTGTTTTTT. This sequence encodes CASSRETYPTNEKLFF.

Here the CDR3 reads CASSLVSGPTDTQYF. The CDR3 DNA reads as TGTGCCAGCAGCTTAGTTAGCGGACCCACAGATACGCAGTATTTT. This chain joins TRBV7-8 and TRBJ2-3, with D possibly TRBD2 on 6 matching bases. The germline V gene encodes CDR1 SGHVS and CDR2 FQNEAQ. The CDR3 spans 15 residues. Trimming removed 1 base at V and 2 bases at J, with 10 bases between.

This clone was recorded once. The rearrangement uses TRBV20-1 and TRBJ1-2, with unresolved D. The CDR3 consists of 13 residues. Trimming took off 3 bases at V and 6 bases at J, with 14 bases between the two ends. Germline-derived CDR1 and CDR2 are DFQATT and SNEGSKA (reference sequence). CDR3: CSASLRRSDGYTF. CDR3 in DNA: TGCAGTGCTAGTTTACGGCGGTCAGATGGCTACACCTTC.

The genes are TRBV5-5 and TRBJ2-3, with 10 bases fitting TRBD1. Germline CDR1 reads SGHKS; CDR2 reads YYEKEE (reference sequence). The V segment lost 4 bases and the J segment 6 bases; nucleotides outside the gene matches: 5. The CDR3 runs 14 residues. CDR3 region: CASSRDRGTDTQYF. The CDR3 DNA reads TGTGCCAGCAGCCGGGACAGGGGAACCGATACGCAGTATTTT.